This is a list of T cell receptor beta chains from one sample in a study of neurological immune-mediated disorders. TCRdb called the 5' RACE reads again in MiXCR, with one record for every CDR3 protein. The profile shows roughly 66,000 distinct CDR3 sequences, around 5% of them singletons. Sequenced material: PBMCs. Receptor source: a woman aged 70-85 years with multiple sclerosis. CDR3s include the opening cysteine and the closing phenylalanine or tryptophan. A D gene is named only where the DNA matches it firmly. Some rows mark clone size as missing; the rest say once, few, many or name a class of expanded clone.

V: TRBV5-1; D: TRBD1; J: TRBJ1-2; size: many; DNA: TGCGCCAGCAGCTCACAGGGGGATTATGGCTACACCTTC; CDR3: CASSSQGDYGYTF
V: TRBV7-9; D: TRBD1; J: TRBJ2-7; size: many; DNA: TGTGCCAGCAGCTACAGGGGGAGCTCCTACGAGCAGTACTTC; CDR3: CASSYRGSSYEQYF
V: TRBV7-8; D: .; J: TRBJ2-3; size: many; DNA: TGTGCCAGCAGCTTATCAGGAGATACGCAGTATTTT; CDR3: CASSLSGDTQYF
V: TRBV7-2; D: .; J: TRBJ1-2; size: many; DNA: TGTGCCAGCAGCTTAGTCGTGTCTGGGGGAGGCTACACCTTC; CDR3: CASSLVVSGGGYTF
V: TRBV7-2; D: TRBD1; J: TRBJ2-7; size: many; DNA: TGTGCCAGCAGCTCAGCCGGGACAGGGCCTCTCGAGCAGTACTTC; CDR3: CASSSAGTGPLEQYF
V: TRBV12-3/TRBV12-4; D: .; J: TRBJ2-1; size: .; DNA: TGTGCCAGCAGGGGGCCAGCGGCCCTGGGTGAGCAGTTCTTC; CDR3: CASRGPAALGEQFF
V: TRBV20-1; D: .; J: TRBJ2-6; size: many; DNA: TGCAGTGCTAAAGGTGGAGGGGGATCTGGGGCCAACGTCCTGACTTTC; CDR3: CSAKGGGGSGANVLTF
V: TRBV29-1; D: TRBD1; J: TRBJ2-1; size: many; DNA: TGCAGCGTTTCAAGACAGGGGTTTGAGCAGTTCTTC; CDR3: CSVSRQGFEQFF
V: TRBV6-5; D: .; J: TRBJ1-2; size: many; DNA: TGTGCCAGCAGTTACTGGGGGGAAGCACCCTGTCACTTC; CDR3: CASSYWGEAPCHF
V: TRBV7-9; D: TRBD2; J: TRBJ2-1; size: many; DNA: TGTGCCAGCAGGACACTAGCGGACCACAATGAGCAGTTCTTC; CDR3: CASRTLADHNEQFF
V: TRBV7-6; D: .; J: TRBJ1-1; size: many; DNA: TGTGCCAGCAGCTTAGCGCAAAGTTCGAACACTGAAGCTTTCTTT; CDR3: CASSLAQSSNTEAFF
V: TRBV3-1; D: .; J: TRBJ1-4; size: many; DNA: TGTGCCAGCAGCCAAACAGGGTCTGGGGTGTTTTTT; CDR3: CASSQTGSGVFF
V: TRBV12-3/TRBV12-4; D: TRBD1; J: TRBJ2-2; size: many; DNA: TGTGCCAGCAGTTTGAGGGGACAGCTTACCGGGGAGCTGTTTTTT; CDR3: CASSLRGQLTGELFF
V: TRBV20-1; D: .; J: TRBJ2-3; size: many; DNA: TGCAGTGCTAGAGAAGGGGGGCGCACAGATACGCAGTATTTT; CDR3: CSAREGGRTDTQYF
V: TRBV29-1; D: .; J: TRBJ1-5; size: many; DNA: TGCAGCGTTGAAGGACAGGACGGGGATCAGCCCCAGCATTTT; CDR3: CSVEGQDGDQPQHF
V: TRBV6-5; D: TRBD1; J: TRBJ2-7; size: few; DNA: TGTGCCAGCAGCAGCGCGGGACAGGGGTTCGACGAGCAGTACTTC; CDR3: CASSSAGQGFDEQYF
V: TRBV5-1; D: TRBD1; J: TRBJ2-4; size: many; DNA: TGCGCCAGCAGCTTGGAAGGACAGGGTAGGGACATTCAGTACTTC; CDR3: CASSLEGQGRDIQYF
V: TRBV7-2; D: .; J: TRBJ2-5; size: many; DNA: TGTGCCAGCAGCTTAAACAGCCTCGGGGAGACCCAGTACTTC; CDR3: CASSLNSLGETQYF
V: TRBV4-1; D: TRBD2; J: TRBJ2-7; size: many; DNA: TGCGCCAGCAGCCAAGATCGCCTAGCGGGTTCTGACGAGCAGTACTTC; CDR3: CASSQDRLAGSDEQYF
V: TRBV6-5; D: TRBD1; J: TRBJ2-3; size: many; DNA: TGTGCCATCAGACAGGGGGGAACAGATACGCAGTATTTT; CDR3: CAIRQGGTDTQYF
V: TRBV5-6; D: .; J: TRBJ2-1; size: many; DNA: TGTGCCAGCAGCTACCAGTTGAATGAGCAGTTCTTC; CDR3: CASSYQLNEQFF
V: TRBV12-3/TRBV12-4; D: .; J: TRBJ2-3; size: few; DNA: TGTGCCAGCAGTCGGACAGTTGACGCGCAGTATTTT; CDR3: CASSRTVDAQYF
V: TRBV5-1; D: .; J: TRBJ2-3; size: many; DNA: TGCGCCAGCAGCTTGGATGGGGGGAAGACAGGCCCTACAGATACGCAGTATTTT; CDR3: CASSLDGGKTGPTDTQYF
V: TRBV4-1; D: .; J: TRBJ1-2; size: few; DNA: TGCGCCAGCAGCCAAGATCGGGGCAGCTATGGCTACACCTTC; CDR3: CASSQDRGSYGYTF
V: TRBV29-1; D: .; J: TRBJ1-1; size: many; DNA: TGCAGCGTTGAAAGACAGTCCATGAACACTGAAGCTTTCTTT; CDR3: CSVERQSMNTEAFF
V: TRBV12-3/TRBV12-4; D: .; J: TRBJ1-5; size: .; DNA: TGTGCCAGCAGTAACCTCCGGGACATTTATCAGCCCCAGCATTTT; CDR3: CASSNLRDIYQPQHF
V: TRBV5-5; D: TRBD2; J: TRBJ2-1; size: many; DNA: TGTGCCAGCACCCTGGGGCGGACTAGCGGGAACAATGAGCAGTTCTTC; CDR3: CASTLGRTSGNNEQFF
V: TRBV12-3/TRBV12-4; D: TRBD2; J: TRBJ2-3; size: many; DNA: TGTGCCAGCAGTTTAGCGGGAGGGAGTATAACGCAGTATTTT; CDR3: CASSLAGGSITQYF
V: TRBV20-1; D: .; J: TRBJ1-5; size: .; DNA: TGCAGTGCTAGAGAACGGACCGGCAATCAGCCCCAGCATTTT; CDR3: CSARERTGNQPQHF
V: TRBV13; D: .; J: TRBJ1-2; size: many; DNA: TGTGCCAGCAGCTTGGCAGGGGCAGACCCTGTCTACACCTTC; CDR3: CASSLAGADPVYTF
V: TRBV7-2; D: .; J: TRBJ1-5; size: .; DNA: TGTGCCAGCAGCTTAGGGTCGGCAGCTAATCAGCCCCAGCATTTT; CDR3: CASSLGSAANQPQHF
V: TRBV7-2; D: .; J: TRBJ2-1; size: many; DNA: TGTGCCAGCAGCTTAAAAGGGGGGCTAGCGACTGGCTACAATGAGCAGTTCTTC; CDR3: CASSLKGGLATGYNEQFF
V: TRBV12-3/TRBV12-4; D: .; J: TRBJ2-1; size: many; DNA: TGTGCCAGCAGTTTTAGGGGCCAGGCAGACAATGAGCAGTTCTTC; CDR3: CASSFRGQADNEQFF
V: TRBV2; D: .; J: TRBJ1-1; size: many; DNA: TGTGCCAGCAGTATAGATCAGGAGACTGAAGCTTTCTTT; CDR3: CASSIDQETEAFF
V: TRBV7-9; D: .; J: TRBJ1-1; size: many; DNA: TGTGCCAGCAGCAAAGCAGCCTTGATCACTGAAGCTTTCTTT; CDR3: CASSKAALITEAFF
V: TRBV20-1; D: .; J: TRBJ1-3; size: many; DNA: TGCAGTGCAGATCAGAATTCTGGAAACACCATATATTTT; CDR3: CSADQNSGNTIYF
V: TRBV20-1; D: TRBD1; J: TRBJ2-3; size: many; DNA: TGCAGTGCTAGAGATCCCCCGGGACAGAGGGGTCGACGCACAGATACGCAGTATTTT; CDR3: CSARDPPGQRGRRTDTQYF
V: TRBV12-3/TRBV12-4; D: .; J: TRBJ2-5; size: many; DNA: TGTGCCAGCAGTTTAGCGGTCGGGCAAGAGACCCAGTACTTC; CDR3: CASSLAVGQETQYF
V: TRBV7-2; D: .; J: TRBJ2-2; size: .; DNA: TGTGCCAGCAGCTTAATGTATCATTCGGAGCTGTTTTTT; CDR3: CASSLMYHSELFF
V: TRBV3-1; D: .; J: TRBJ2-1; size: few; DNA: TGTGCCAGCAGCCAAGATAACTCGCGGCGGAGGGACAATGAGCAGTTCTTC; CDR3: CASSQDNSRRRDNEQFF
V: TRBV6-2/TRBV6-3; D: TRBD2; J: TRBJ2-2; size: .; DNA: TGTGCCAGCAGTTTTCATACTAGCGGGAGCTCGAACACCGGGGAGCTGTTTTTT; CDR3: CASSFHTSGSSNTGELFF
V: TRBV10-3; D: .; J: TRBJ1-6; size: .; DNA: TGTGCCATCAGTGATCAGGAAATTAATTCACCCCTCCACTTT; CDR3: CAISDQEINSPLHF
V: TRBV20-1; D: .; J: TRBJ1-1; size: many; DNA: TGCAGTGCTAGAACCTGGACAGCGTCGAACACTGAAGCTTTCTTT; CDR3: CSARTWTASNTEAFF
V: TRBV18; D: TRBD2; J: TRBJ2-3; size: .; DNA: TGTGCCAGCTCACAGGGGACTAGCGGGACAAGTACGCAGTATTTT; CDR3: CASSQGTSGTSTQYF
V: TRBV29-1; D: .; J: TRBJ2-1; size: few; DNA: TGCAGCGTTGAAGTTACCTCCTACAATGAGCAGTTCTTC; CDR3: CSVEVTSYNEQFF
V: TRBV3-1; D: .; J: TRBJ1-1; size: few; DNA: TGTGCCAGCAGCCAAGCGGGGGGGCGTGGGAACACTGAAGCTTTCTTT; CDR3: CASSQAGGRGNTEAFF
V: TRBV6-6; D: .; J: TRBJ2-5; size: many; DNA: TGTGCCAGCAGTTACTCGGAGGTGGGGACCCAGTACTTC; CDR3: CASSYSEVGTQYF
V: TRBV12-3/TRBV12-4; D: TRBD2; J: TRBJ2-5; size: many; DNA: TGTGCCAGCACCTGGACTAGCGGGGGAGAGACCCAGTACTTC; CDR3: CASTWTSGGETQYF
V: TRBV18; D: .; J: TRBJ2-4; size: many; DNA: TGTGCCAGCTCACCGGGATCGGCTGCCAAAAACATTCAGTACTTC; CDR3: CASSPGSAAKNIQYF
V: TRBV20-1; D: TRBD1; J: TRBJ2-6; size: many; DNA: TGCAGTGCTGCCTACCGGGACAGGGTATCTGGGGCCAACGTCCTGACTTTC; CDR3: CSAAYRDRVSGANVLTF
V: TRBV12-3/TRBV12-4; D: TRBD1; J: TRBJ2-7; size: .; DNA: TGTGCCAGCAGTGAGGGGGCCCAATACGAGCAGTACTTC; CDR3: CASSEGAQYEQYF
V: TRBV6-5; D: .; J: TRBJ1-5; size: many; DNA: TGTGCCAGCAGGGCCCAGGACGGGAATCAGCCCCAGCATTTT; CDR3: CASRAQDGNQPQHF
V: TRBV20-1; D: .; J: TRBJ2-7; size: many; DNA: TGCAGTGCTAGAGATCCCCGAGGCGACTCCTACGAGCAGTACTTC; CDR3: CSARDPRGDSYEQYF